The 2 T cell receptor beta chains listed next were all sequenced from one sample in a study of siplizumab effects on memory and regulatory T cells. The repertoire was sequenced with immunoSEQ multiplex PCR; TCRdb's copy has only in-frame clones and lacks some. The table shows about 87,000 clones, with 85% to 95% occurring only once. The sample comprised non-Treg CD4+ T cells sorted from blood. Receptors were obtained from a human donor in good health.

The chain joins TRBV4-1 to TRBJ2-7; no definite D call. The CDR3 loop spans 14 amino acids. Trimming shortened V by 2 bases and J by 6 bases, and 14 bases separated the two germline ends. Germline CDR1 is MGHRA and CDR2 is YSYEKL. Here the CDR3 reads CASSQIGEHGEQYF. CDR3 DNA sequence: TGCGCCAGCAGCCAAATTGGGGAACACGGCGAGCAGTACTTC.

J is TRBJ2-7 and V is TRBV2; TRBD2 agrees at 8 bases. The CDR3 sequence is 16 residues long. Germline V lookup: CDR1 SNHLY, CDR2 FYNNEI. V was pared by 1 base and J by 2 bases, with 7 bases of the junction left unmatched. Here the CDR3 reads CASSEVTTSGPYEQYF. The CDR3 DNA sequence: TGTGCCAGCAGTGAAGTAACAACTAGCGGCCCCTACGAGCAGTACTTC.